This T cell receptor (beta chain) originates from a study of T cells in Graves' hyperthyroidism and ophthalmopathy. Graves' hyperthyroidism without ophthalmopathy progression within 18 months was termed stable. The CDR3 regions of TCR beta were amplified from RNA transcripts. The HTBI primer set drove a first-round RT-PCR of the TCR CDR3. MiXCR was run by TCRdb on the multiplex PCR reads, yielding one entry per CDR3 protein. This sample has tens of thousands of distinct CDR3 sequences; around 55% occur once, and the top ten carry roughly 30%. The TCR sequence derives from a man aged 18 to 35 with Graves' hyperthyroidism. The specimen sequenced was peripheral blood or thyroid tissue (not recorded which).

CDR3 sequence: CASSVSTGGLGAFF. The CDR3 coding sequence is TGTGCCAGCAGTGTCTCCACAGGGGGACTGGGGGCTTTCTTT. J is TRBJ1-1 and V is TRBV2; 8 bases are shared with TRBD1. This CDR3 has 14 amino acids. The V and J ends lost 4 bases and 11 bases, in that order; junction bases with no gene match: 12. Germline loops: CDR1 SNHLY, CDR2 FYNNEI.